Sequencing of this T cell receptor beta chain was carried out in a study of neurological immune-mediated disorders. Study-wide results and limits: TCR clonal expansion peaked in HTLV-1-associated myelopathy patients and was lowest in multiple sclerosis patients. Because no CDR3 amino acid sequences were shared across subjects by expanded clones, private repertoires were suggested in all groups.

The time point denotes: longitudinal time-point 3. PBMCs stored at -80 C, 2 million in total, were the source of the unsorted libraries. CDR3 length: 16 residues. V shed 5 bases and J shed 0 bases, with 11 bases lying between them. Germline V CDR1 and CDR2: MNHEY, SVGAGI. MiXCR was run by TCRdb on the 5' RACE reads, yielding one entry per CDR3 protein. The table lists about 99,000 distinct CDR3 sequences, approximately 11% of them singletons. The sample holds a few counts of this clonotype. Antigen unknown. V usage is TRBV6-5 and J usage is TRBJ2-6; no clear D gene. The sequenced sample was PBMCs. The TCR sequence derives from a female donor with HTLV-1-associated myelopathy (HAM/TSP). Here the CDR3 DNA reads TGTGCCAGCAGTGCCCAAGGGCTCTCTGGGGCCAACGTCCTGACTTTC. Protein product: CASSAQGLSGANVLTF.